This paragraph reports one T cell receptor (beta chain). The antigen remains unidentified. The sample belongs to a study of a mutant IDH1 vaccine in newly diagnosed glioma. Study as a whole: Every participant had undergone radiotherapy, temozolomide, or both before, and most underwent both.

Sequencing used immunoSEQ multiplex PCR; TCRdb keeps in-frame clones, though not all of them. The sample yields fewer than 40,000 clones, over 50% seen once. Time point reported: week 5, during vaccination. Doses consisted of 300 ug of mutant IDH1 20-mer peptide each, paired with topical imiquimod. Diagnosis in the donors showed new WHO grade 3 or 4 astrocytomas that were IDH1-mutant and ATRX-lost. The ends lost 2 bases at V and 8 bases at J; junction bases unmatched: 6. Germline assignment: CDR1 MNHEY and CDR2 SMNVEV (reference sequence). CDR3 size: 14 residues. Study-level points and caveats: A vaccine-induced immune response developed in 90% to 95% of the patients.

The sequence was obtained from a woman in her late teens or twenties with glioma. Here the sequenced sample was PBMCs, taken from a glioma patient whose treatment included an IDH1 peptide vaccine. The chain has TRBV27 and TRBJ2-1; 7 bases line up with TRBD2. The CDR3 sequence is CASSLRASGDEQFF. CDR3 DNA sequence: TGTGCCAGCAGTTTACGGGCTAGCGGCGATGAGCAGTTCTTC.